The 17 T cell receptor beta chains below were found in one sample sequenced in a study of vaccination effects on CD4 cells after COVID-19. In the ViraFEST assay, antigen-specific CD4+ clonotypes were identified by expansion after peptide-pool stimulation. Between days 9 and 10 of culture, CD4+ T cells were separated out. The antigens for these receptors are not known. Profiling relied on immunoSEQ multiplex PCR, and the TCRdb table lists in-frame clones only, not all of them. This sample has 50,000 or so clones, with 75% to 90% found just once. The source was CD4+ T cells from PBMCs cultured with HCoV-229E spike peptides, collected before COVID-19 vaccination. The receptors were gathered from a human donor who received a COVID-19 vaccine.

For the CDR3, the DNA is TGTGCCAGCAGCCAAGGACAGTCCGGAAGCGAGCAGTACGTC. The encoded protein is CASSQGQSGSEQYV. The chain is built from TRBV3-1 (or the pseudogene TRBV3-2) and TRBJ2-7; a weak D match, TRBD1 (5 bases). Trimming shortened V by 1 base and J by 6 bases, and 13 bases separated the two germline ends. The CDR3 has 14 residues. Germline V CDR1 and CDR2: LGHDT, YNNKEL (reference sequence).

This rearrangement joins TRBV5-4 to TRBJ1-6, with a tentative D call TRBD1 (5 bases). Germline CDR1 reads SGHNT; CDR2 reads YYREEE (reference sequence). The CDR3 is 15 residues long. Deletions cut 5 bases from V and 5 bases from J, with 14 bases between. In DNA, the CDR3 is TGTGCCAGCAGGAGGGACGGGACGGATAATTCACCCCTCCACTTT. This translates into CASRRDGTDNSPLHF.

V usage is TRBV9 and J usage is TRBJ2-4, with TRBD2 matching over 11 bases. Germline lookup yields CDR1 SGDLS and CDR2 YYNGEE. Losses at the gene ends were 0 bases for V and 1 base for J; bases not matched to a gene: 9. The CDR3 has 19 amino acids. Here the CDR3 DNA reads TGTGCCAGCAGCGTAGCGGCTAGCGGGGGGCTTGGGGCCAAAAACATTCAGTACTTC. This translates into CASSVAASGGLGAKNIQYF.

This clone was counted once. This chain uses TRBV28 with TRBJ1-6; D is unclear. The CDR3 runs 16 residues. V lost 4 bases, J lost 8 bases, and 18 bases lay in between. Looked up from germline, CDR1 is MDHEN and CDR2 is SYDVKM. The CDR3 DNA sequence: TGTGCCAGCAGTTCTCACACGACACCGCAAGATTCACCCCTCCACTTT. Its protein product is CASSSHTTPQDSPLHF.

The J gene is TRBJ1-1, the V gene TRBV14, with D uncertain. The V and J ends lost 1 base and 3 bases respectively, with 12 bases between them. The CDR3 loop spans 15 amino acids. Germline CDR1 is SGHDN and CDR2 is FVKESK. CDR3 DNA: TGTGCCAGCAGCCAAGGGAGGGTGAGGGACACTGAAGCTTTCTTT. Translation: CASSQGRVRDTEAFF.

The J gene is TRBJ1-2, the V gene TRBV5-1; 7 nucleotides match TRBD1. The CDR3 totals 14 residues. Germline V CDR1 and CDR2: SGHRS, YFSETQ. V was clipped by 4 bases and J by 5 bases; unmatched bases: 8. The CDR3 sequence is CASSLPGQPYGYTF. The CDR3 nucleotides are TGCGCCAGCAGCCTCCCGGGACAGCCTTATGGCTACACCTTC.

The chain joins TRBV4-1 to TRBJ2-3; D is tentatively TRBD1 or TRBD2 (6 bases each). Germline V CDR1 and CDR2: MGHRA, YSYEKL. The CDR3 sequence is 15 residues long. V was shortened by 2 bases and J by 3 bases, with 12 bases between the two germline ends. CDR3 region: CASSQMKGGTDTQYF. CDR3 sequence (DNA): TGCGCCAGCAGCCAAATGAAGGGGGGAACAGATACGCAGTATTTT.

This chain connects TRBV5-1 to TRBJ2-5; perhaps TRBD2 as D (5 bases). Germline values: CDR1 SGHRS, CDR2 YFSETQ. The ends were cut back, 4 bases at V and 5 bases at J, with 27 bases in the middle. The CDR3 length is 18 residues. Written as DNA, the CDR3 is TGCGCCAGCAGCCGTGTAACTGGACGGGGTAAGGGTCGGGAGACCCAGTACTTC. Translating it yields CASSRVTGRGKGRETQYF.

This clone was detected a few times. The CDR3 DNA is TGCAGCGTGACGAAACTAAAGGGACAGAGCTACGAGCAGTACGTC. This sequence encodes CSVTKLKGQSYEQYV. This chain joins TRBV29-1 and TRBJ2-7, with TRBD1 matching 7 bases. With V trimmed by 6 bases and J by 3 bases, 14 bases remained unmatched. Germline CDR1 SQVTM, CDR2 ANQGSEA. The CDR3 length is 15 residues.

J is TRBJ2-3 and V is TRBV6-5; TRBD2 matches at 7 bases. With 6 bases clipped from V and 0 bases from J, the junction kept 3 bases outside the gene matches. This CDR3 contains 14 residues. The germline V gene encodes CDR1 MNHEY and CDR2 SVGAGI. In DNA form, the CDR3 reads TGTGCCAGCAGGATAGCGGGTAGCACAGATACGCAGTATTTT. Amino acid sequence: CASRIAGSTDTQYF.

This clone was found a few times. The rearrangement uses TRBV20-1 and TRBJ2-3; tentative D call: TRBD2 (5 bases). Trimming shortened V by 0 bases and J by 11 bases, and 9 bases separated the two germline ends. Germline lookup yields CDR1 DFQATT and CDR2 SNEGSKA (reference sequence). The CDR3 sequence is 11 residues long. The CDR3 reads CSARDGKWQYF. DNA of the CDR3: TGCAGTGCTAGAGACGGGAAATGGCAGTATTTT.

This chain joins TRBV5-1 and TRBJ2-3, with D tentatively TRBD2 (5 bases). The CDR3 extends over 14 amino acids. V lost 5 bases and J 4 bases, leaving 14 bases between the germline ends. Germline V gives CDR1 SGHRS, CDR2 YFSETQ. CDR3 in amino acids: CASRAGGGSDTQYF. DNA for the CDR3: TGCGCCAGCAGGGCCGGAGGTGGATCAGATACGCAGTATTTT.

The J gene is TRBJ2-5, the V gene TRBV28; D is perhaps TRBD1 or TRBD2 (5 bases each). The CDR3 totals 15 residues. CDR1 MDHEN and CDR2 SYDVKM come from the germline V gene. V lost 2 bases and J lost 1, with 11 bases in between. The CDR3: CASSLHSGGQETQYF. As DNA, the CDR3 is TGTGCCAGCAGTTTACATAGTGGGGGCCAAGAGACCCAGTACTTC.

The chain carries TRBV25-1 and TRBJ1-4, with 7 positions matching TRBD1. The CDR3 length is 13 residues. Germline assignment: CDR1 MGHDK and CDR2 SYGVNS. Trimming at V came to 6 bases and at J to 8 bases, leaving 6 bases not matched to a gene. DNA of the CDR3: TGTGCCAGCAGGTCGACAGGGACCGAAAAACTGTTTTTT. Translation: CASRSTGTEKLFF.

CDR3 loop: CASSPTDSNQPQHF. The CDR3 region has the DNA TGTGCCAGCAGCCCTACAGATAGCAATCAGCCCCAGCATTTT. The chain recombines TRBV9 with TRBJ1-5, with D unresolved. CDR1 and CDR2 from the germline V gene are SGDLS and YYNGEE. The CDR3 contains 14 residues. V was cut by 4 bases and J by 0 bases, with 8 bases left in between.

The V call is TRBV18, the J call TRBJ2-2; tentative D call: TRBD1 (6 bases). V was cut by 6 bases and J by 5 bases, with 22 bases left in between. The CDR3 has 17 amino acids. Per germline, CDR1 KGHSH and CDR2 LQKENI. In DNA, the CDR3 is TGTGCCAGCTCCCCCTCCGGACAGACTAAAGTAACCGGGGAGCTGTTTTTT. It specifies CASSPSGQTKVTGELFF.

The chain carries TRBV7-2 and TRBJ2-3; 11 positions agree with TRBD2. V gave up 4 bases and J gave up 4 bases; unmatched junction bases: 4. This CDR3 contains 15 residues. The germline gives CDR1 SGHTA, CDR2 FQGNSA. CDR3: CASSYSGGASDTQYF. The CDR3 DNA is TGTGCCAGCAGCTATAGCGGGGGGGCCTCAGATACGCAGTATTTT. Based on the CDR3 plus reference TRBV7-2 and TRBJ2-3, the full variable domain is GAGVSQSPSNKVTEKGKDVELRCDPISGHTALYWYRQSLGQGLEFLIYFQGNSAPDKSGLPSDRFSAERTGGSVSTLTIQRTQQEDSAVYLCASSYSGGASDTQYFGPGTRLTVL.